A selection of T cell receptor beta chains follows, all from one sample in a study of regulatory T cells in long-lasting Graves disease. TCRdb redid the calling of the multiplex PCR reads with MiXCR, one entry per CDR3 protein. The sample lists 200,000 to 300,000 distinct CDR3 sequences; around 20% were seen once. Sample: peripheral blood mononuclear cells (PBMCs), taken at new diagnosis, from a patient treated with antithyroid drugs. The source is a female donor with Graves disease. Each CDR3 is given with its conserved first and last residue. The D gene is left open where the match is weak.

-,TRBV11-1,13,CASSLMENTEAFF
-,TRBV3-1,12,CASSFGQDGYTF
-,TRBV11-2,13,CASSPTLRTEAFF
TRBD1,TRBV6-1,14,CASSRGDRDGEQYF
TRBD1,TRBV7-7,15,CASSLERGRGETQYF
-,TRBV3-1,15,CASSQGVGSSYEQYF
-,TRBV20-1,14,CSARGDWGELEQFF
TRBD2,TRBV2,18,CASSETPGLAGGPGVGFF
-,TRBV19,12,CASSIVPDGYTF
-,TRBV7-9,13,CASSAEGIYGYTF
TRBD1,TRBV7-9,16,CASSSSTGQGWETQYF
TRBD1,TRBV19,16,CASSARDRGRTGELFF
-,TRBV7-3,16,CASSLSGYGSNSPLHF